This T cell receptor beta chain was profiled in a study of cytotoxic CD8 clonotypes in ibrutinib-treated CLL. Study details: Within the patient group, around twelve were relapsed/refractory and approximately 16 treatment-naive, and approximately 17 were IGHV unmutated.

General study points: Public clonotypes were uncommon and contracted or stayed stable on treatment. At baseline, clonality was higher than in age-matched healthy donors and correlated with CD8+ counts. Clonality grew at ibrutinib response; at progression, it decreased back toward baseline.

Produced via immunoSEQ multiplex PCR; TCRdb's table is partial and in-frame only. The sample consists of around 97,000 clones, 70% to 80% of them appearing once. V dropped 4 bases and J dropped 7; count of bases not matched to a gene: 6. CDR3 size: 14 residues. CDR1 and CDR2 from the germline V gene are LGHNA and YSLEER. As for this clone: Antigen specificity is unknown.

The chain has TRBV4-3 and TRBJ2-1; 8 bases align to TRBD1. The sequence was collected from a human donor with chronic lymphocytic leukemia. The sample here was PBMCs, taken after 12 months of ibrutinib treatment. CDR3 nucleotide sequence: TGCGCCAGCAGCCTAACAGGGGGGAATAATGAGCAGTTCTTC. Protein product: CASSLTGGNNEQFF.